This T cell receptor beta chain comes out of a study of early T cells in non-severe SARS-CoV-2 infection (dated by TCRdb to about 2021). As for the study more broadly: Bulk RNA from unsorted whole blood was used for TCR sequencing, so alpha and beta chains could not be paired. Overall study results and their limits: VDJdb matching was skewed toward anti-spike CD8 responses, so virus-specific expansions were likely underestimated and private and CD4 specificities were missed.

Receptor libraries were prepared by 5' RACE. Sequencing relied on a NextSeq 500. The TCR library protocol attached unique molecular identifiers to individual cDNA molecules to correct for sequencing error and PCR bias. Both TCR alpha and beta chains were sequenced, and tight co-correlation was observed between alpha and beta sequence abundances in each sample. On the authors' methods: V gene, J gene and CDR3 annotation of TCR sequences was performed with Decombinator V4. TCRs were defined as expanded if a significant change between any two time points was detected under a Poisson model with p below 0.0001. Abundances of TCRs were expressed as counts per million after normalisation to the total number of TCRs sequenced in each sample. MAIT TCRs were defined by TRAV1-2 paired with TRAJ12, TRAJ20 or TRAJ33, and iNKT TCRs by TRAV10 paired with TRAJ18. VDJdb, accessed 1 November 2021, was searched for CMV, EBV and SARS-CoV-2 annotated TCRs, excluding TCRs annotated for multiple antigens. TCRdb reprocessed the public reads (quality trimming at Q25 with fastp, clone calling with MiXCR) and kept in-frame beta chains. Each CDR3 protein gets just one entry, which takes the most common genes and DNA from the rows behind it. None of the V and J calls come from the authors' own analysis; TCRdb made them. Recorded for this sample are tens of thousands of distinct CDR3 sequences; 8% to 10% of them occurred a single time. Clones ranked in the top ten supply around 8.3% of the sample.

Set within a cohort of healthcare workers in London, UK, this nested case-control study involved weekly PCR testing of nasopharyngeal swabs along with blood sampling. Healthcare workers were recruited during the week of the UK lockdown, between 23 and 31 March 2020, and followed weekly for up to 16 weeks. With respect to this clonotype: Its antigen target is currently unknown. Per-base quality was not reported, and no clone a single base away is much larger than it.

CDR1 and CDR2 are drawn from the germline V gene (reference sequence): LNHDA, SQIVND. The CDR3 measures 13 amino acids from cysteine to phenylalanine. Solely the CDR3 DNA is kept, with 39 bases framed from the first base. V has 6 bases trimmed and J has 8 bases trimmed; junction bases matching no gene number 5. The source of this sequence is an adult who was a healthcare worker with PCR-confirmed SARS-CoV-2 infection or an uninfected control (not recorded which). The material sequenced was whole blood. The sequence is built from TRBV19 and TRBJ2-1; TRBD2 agrees with 9 junctional bases. The DNA is TGTGCCAGTAGGGTGCGGGAGGGGTATGAGCAGTTCTTC. Its protein product is CASRVREGYEQFF. Here the CDR3 is joined to the reference TRBV19 and TRBJ2-1 genes, and the full variable domain is: DGGITQSPKYLFRKEGQNVTLSCEQNLNHDAMYWYRQDPGQGLRLIYYSQIVNDFQKGDIAEGYSVSREKKESFPLTVTSAQKNPTAFYLCASRVREGYEQFFGPGTRLTVL.